This T cell receptor (beta chain) was sequenced during a study of T cells in narcolepsy. The trim removed 3 bases at V and 4 bases at J, leaving 4 bases unmatched. CDR3 length: 13 amino acids. CDR1 and CDR2 from the germline V gene are SGHRS and YFSETQ. Sequencing was performed with immunoSEQ multiplex PCR; in TCRdb, only in-frame clones are kept and a portion is missing. Of about 10,000 clones in the sample, more than 65% were seen once. The material sequenced was CD45RA- memory CD8+ T cells from PBMCs. This clonotype was sampled from a human donor with narcolepsy. The J gene is TRBJ2-7, the V gene TRBV5-1; 7 positions agree with TRBD2. In nucleotides, the CDR3 is TGCGCCAGCAGCTCTGGACTAGATTACGAGCAGTACTTC. This sequence encodes CASSSGLDYEQYF.